These 13 T cell receptor beta chains originate from one sample sequenced in a study of quantifying T cell responses using KT2 cells. Study as a whole: RNA was reverse transcribed with TCR alpha and beta constant-region primers.

An oligo carrying a UMI was ligated to the cDNA 3' end. First-round PCR used 4 cycles and beta primers RC1.1 and RC1.2 covering TRBC1 and TRBC2. Via MiXCR, TCRdb re-called the UMI-ligation and nested PCR reads, giving one row per CDR3 protein. The profile shows tens of thousands of distinct CDR3 sequences, about 7.3% of them singletons. The sequenced sample was PBMCs spiked with cells of the T cell clone KT2. The origin of the receptors is a human donor.

This clonotype was seen ten or more times. The rearrangement links TRBV7-6 to TRBJ2-1; 7 nucleotides align to TRBD2. The germline CDR1 and CDR2 sequences are SGHVS and FNYEAQ. With 5 bases clipped from V and 7 bases from J, the junction kept 5 bases outside the gene matches. This CDR3 has 13 residues. For the CDR3, the DNA is TGTGCCAGCAGCCCCTCTAGCGGAAATGAGCAGTTCTTC. It translates to CASSPSSGNEQFF.

This clonotype has a count of ten or more. This chain uses TRBV10-2 with TRBJ1-2, with 8 positions matching TRBD1. The ends lost 7 bases at V and 3 bases at J; junction bases unmatched: 4. This CDR3 has 13 amino acids. CDR1 and CDR2 (germline): WSHSY, SAAADI. The CDR3 loop reads CASTPTGDYGYTF. The CDR3 DNA follows: TGCGCCAGCACCCCGACAGGGGACTATGGCTACACCTTC.

This clonotype was found many times. V and J are TRBV25-1 and TRBJ2-7; no clear D. There are 12 residues in the CDR3. V lost 5 bases and J lost 4, with 9 bases in between. Germline CDR1 is MGHDK and CDR2 is SYGVNS. The CDR3 sequence: CASSPGGYEQYF. The CDR3 region has the DNA TGTGCCAGCAGTCCCGGCGGATACGAGCAGTACTTC.

This clonotype was seen repeatedly, ten times or more. This sequence joins TRBV20-1 and TRBJ2-7; D not resolved. Germline lookup yields CDR1 DFQATT and CDR2 SNEGSKA (reference sequence). This CDR3 spans 10 amino acids. Trimming removed 3 bases from V and 3 bases from J, with 3 bases in between. CDR3 loop: CSASLYEQYF. CDR3 DNA sequence: TGCAGTGCTAGCCTCTACGAGCAGTACTTC.

This clonotype showed up many times. The chain uses TRBV20-1 and TRBJ1-1; D is ambiguous. There are 14 residues in the CDR3. Germline CDR1 DFQATT, CDR2 SNEGSKA (reference sequence). Trimming removed 2 bases at V and 1 base at J, with 11 bases between. Here the CDR3 reads CSARRAGSNTEAFF. The CDR3 nucleotides read TGCAGTGCTAGAAGGGCAGGATCGAACACTGAAGCTTTCTTT.

This clonotype was found many times. This chain connects TRBV11-2 to TRBJ1-1; D unclear. Germline lookup yields CDR1 SGHAT and CDR2 FQNNGV. The CDR3 is made up of 15 amino acids. V was shortened by 4 bases and J by 2 bases, with 14 bases between the two germline ends. CDR3 sequence reads: CASSSNTRRNTEAFF. CDR3 nucleotide sequence: TGTGCCAGCAGCTCCAACACCCGACGTAACACTGAAGCTTTCTTT. Based on the CDR3 plus reference TRBV11-2 and TRBJ1-1, the full variable domain is EAGVAQSPRYKIIEKRQSVAFWCNPISGHATLYWYQQILGQGPKLLIQFQNNGVVDDSQLPKDRFSAERLKGVDSTLKIQPAKLEDSAVYLCASSSNTRRNTEAFFGQGTRLTVV.

There are a few counts of this clonotype. Given a much more abundant clone one base away, this may be a read error. This rearrangement joins TRBV12-3 or TRBV12-4 to TRBJ2-5; 9 nucleotides match TRBD2. The CDR3 is 17 residues long. J gave up 2 bases and V 1 base, and 8 bases lay outside the gene matches. CDR3 in amino acids: CASSLGRSGGCQETQYF. The CDR3 DNA reads TGTGCCAGCAGTTTAGGACGGAGCGGGGGGTGTCAAGAGACCCAGTACTTC.

The chain uses TRBV7-2 and TRBJ1-2, with 9 bases that match TRBD1. Germline V lookup: CDR1 SGHTA, CDR2 FQGNSA. This CDR3 has 12 residues. Germline trimming cut 6 bases from V and 6 bases from J; bases unmatched to any gene: 2. The CDR3 loop is CASRRQGDGYTF. The CDR3 DNA reads as TGTGCCAGCAGACGACAGGGGGATGGCTACACCTTC.

This clonotype has a count of ten or more. The chain uses TRBV15 and TRBJ1-5, with D possibly being TRBD1 (6 bases). Germline lookup yields CDR1 LNHNV and CDR2 YYDKDF (reference sequence). V dropped 5 bases and J dropped 3 bases, with 20 bases sitting between them. The CDR3 totals 17 residues. CDR3 in DNA: TGTGCCACCAGCCAAACGGGGGCCGGGCTGATCAATCAGCCCCAGCATTTT. This gives the protein CATSQTGAGLINQPQHF.

The V call is TRBV10-3, the J call TRBJ2-7; 7 positions agree with TRBD1. This CDR3 spans 14 amino acids. The J segment lost 3 bases and the V segment lost 2 bases, leaving 4 bases of the junction unmatched. Germline CDR1 and CDR2: ENHRY and SYGVKD. CDR3 nucleotide sequence: TGTGCCATCAGTGAGGGGGACAGCTACTACGAGCAGTACTTC. Residues: CAISEGDSYYEQYF.

Ten or more counts support this clonotype. V is TRBV2 and J is TRBJ2-7; D gene ambiguous. The V end lost 0 bases, the J end lost 4 bases, and 4 bases lay between the germline ends. CDR3 size: 12 residues. Per the germline V gene, CDR1 is SNHLY and CDR2 is FYNNEI. CDR3 sequence: CASSEAGYEQYF. For the CDR3, the DNA is TGTGCCAGCAGTGAAGCGGGTTACGAGCAGTACTTC.

This clonotype was recorded at least ten times. The CDR3 DNA reads as TGTGCCACCAGCAGAGAGTTCGGACTAGCTGAGCAGTTCTTC. It yields the protein CATSREFGLAEQFF. The V gene is TRBV15, the J gene TRBJ2-1, with 8 bases lining up with TRBD2. The CDR3 covers 14 residues. CDR1 is LNHNV, CDR2 YYDKDF, per germline (reference sequence). Germline trimming cut 0 bases from V and 9 bases from J; bases unmatched to any gene: 4.

Ten or more counts support this clonotype. The chain is built from TRBV13 and TRBJ1-5; D is perhaps TRBD1 (5 bases). Trimming took 5 bases from V and 4 from J, leaving 9 bases between them. This CDR3 has 13 amino acids. Per germline, CDR1 PRHDT and CDR2 FYEKMQ (reference sequence). The CDR3 nucleotides are TGTGCCAGCAGCCCGGGACGGAATCAGCCCCAGCATTTT. This codes for CASSPGRNQPQHF.